These T cell receptor beta chains were read from a single sample in a study of T cell changes during pregnancy in multiple sclerosis. Profiling relied on immunoSEQ multiplex PCR, and the TCRdb table lists in-frame clones only, not all of them. Of tens of thousands of clones detected, roughly 89% appear once; the ten largest clones hold 5% to 6.5%. Sequencing was performed on CD8+ T cells from peripheral blood mononuclear cells, taken in the second trimester of pregnancy. The receptor source for this set is a female donor with multiple sclerosis, enrolled in a pregnancy study. Both conserved end residues are part of each CDR3.

>TRBV4-1|TRBJ1-2
CASSQELQSVARGYTF
>TRBV21-1|TRBJ2-1
CASTVASSSYNEQFF
>TRBV12-5|TRBJ2-3
CASGFGTSGHDTQYF
>TRBV7-7|TRBJ2-7
CASVKKGGRLAGIREQYF
>TRBV7-9|TRBJ2-2
CASSSLGEGGELFF
>TRBV6-1|TRBJ2-7
CASSERNHEQYF
>TRBV29-1|TRBJ2-2
CSVVIDEGMDTGELFF
>TRBV6-5|TRBJ2-7
CASSYSGGRSYEQYF
>TRBV27|TRBJ2-1
CASSWSGGPTYEQFF
>TRBV4-2|TRBJ2-7
CASSQEWQGTHEQYF
>TRBV30|TRBJ1-1
CAWSVPGPEAFF
>TRBV6-1|TRBJ2-1
CASSPPSGTYNEQFF
>TRBV10-1|TRBJ2-7
CASSENRDRRTYEQYF
>TRBV30|TRBJ1-2
CAGFTGDDLAGYTF
>TRBV6-1|TRBJ2-7
CASSHPGSYEQYF
>TRBV2|TRBJ2-3
CASKLETGGPDTQYF
>TRBV19|TRBJ2-7
CASSITLAGVYEQYF
>TRBV2|TRBJ2-1
CASSEQPRNEQFF
>TRBV6-1|TRBJ1-2
CASSEGGLLGGYGYTF
>TRBV7-9|TRBJ1-5
CASSLAATGSLQPQHF
>TRBV2|TRBJ1-3
CASGRGSGNTIYF
>TRBV7-7|TRBJ1-4
CASSPGQGHEKLFF
>TRBV6-5|TRBJ2-1
CASRMTGFHEQFF
>TRBV5-1|TRBJ2-1
CASSTGLAGGRSSYNEQFF
>TRBV4-2|TRBJ1-5
CASSPTDSDNQPQHF
>TRBV4-3|TRBJ2-7
CASSQSRSGQGYEQYF
>TRBV6-1|TRBJ1-2
CASSGQGLHGYTF
>TRBV9|TRBJ2-3
CASRRGDRSTDTQYF
>TRBV13|TRBJ2-7
CASSLIQGASYEQYF
>TRBV10-3|TRBJ1-2
CAISDGGPPYGYTF
>TRBV27|TRBJ2-7
CASQGAYEQYF
>TRBV7-3|TRBJ2-3
CASSLTLAGGPADTQYF
>TRBV5-1|TRBJ2-7
CASSTGTGLSEQYF
>TRBV10-3|TRBJ2-5
CAISELMGQQETQYF
>TRBV27|TRBJ1-6
CASRGTGLPNSPLHF
>TRBV6-6|TRBJ1-2
CASSAPTDRANYGYTF
>TRBV9|TRBJ2-1
CASSGGTSGRVPQFF
>TRBV19|TRBJ1-6
CASKGGSNSPLHF
>TRBV19|TRBJ1-2
CATMGGTSNYGYTF
>TRBV7-6|TRBJ2-7
CASSLDAGGGSEQYF
>TRBV11-3|TRBJ2-7
CASSLGQGPYEQYF
>TRBV6-1|TRBJ1-2
CASSAGTARHGYTF
>TRBV30|TRBJ1-1
CAWSVQVPNTEAFF
>TRBV16|TRBJ2-1
CASSQSRSGGYNEQFF
>TRBV29-1|TRBJ1-2
CSVEIVVKRGTYGYTF
>TRBV27|TRBJ2-1
CASTQGGNEQFF
>TRBV5-5|TRBJ1-4
CASSGRDRGNEKLFF
>TRBV29-1|TRBJ2-7
CSVVASGDSYEQYF
>TRBV6-4|TRBJ2-1
CASSDGGSSYNEQFF
>TRBV6-5|TRBJ1-2
CASSYGQGLGYGYTF
>TRBV6-5|TRBJ1-2
CASSTSGTDGYTF
>TRBV9|TRBJ1-5
CASSAGGGYSDYSNQPQHF
>TRBV6-5|TRBJ1-1
CASSYSTGVGNTEAFF
>TRBV4-3|TRBJ1-1
CASSQRIRNRLLNTEAFF